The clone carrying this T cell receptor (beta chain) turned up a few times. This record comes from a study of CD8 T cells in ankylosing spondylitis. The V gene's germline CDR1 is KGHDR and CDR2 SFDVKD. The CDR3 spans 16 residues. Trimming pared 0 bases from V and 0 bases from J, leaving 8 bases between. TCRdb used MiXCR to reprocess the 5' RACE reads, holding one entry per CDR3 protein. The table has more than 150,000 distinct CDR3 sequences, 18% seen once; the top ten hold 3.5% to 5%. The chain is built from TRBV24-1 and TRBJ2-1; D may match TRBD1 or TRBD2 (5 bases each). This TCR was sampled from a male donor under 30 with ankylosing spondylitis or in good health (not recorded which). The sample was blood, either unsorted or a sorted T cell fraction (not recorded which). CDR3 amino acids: CATSDLGGSSYNEQFF. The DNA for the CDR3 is TGTGCCACCAGTGATTTGGGGGGATCCTCCTACAATGAGCAGTTCTTC.